Below are 24 T cell receptor beta chains sequenced from a single sample in a study of blood T cells in healthy people across ages (dated by TCRdb to between 2014 and 2017). To prepare the library, 5' RACE was applied. The run used an Illumina HiSeq 2500. A second PCR of about 7 to 12 cycles was run with a J-beta primer mix and a sample-barcoded 5' primer. Starting from the raw public reads, TCRdb applied fastp trimming at Q25, assembled clones with MiXCR and retained in-frame beta chains. One record per CDR3 amino acid sequence lists the most common genes and DNA. This sample comprises 600,000 to 1,000,000 distinct CDR3 sequences, 20% to 25% of them detected only once. The leading ten clones occupy roughly 3.5% of the sample. These data were likewise used in another study, on T cells of mothers and their children.

What was sequenced was blood. Receptors were obtained from a boy between 10 and 17 years old in good health.

The gene calls are TRBV9 and TRBJ2-5; TRBD1 matches at 7 bases. V was pared by 0 bases and J by 0 bases, with 5 bases of the junction left unmatched. Per germline, CDR1 SGDLS and CDR2 YYNGEE. CDR3 length equals 16 residues. The CDR3 region is CASSVGAGGYQETQYF. Written as DNA, the CDR3 is TGTGCCAGCAGCGTAGGGGCAGGGGGTTACCAAGAGACCCAGTACTTC.

The rearrangement uses TRBV15 and TRBJ2-1, with a tentative D call TRBD2 (5 bases). CDR1 and CDR2 (germline): LNHNV, YYDKDF (reference sequence). Trimming cost V 0 bases and J 8 bases, with 8 bases left between them. The CDR3 loop spans 13 amino acids. CDR3 sequence: CATSRDGRDEQFF. The CDR3 nucleotides are TGTGCCACCAGCAGAGATGGGCGGGATGAGCAGTTCTTC.

This clonotype has a handful of counts. The genes are TRBV29-1 and TRBJ2-3; TRBD2 aligns across 10 bases. With V trimmed by 3 bases and J by 6 bases, 9 bases remained unmatched. This CDR3 comprises 15 residues. Looked up from germline, CDR1 is SQVTM and CDR2 is ANQGSEA. This chain's CDR3 is CSVDSSGGARDTQYF. The CDR3 nucleotides read TGCAGCGTTGATTCCAGCGGGGGGGCTCGGGATACGCAGTATTTT.

Concerning this clonotype: Germline is not matched at one junction end, which may reflect a read error. The CDR3 coding sequence is TGTGCTAGCAGCTTATTATCGGCTAGCGCTTACAATGAGCAGTTCTTC. Its protein product is CASSLLSASAYNEQFF. This sequence joins TRBV7-7 and TRBJ2-1, with D maybe TRBD2 (6 bases). This CDR3 is built from 16 residues. Germline V gives CDR1 SSHAT, CDR2 FNYEAQ (reference sequence). The variable domain in full, completed from reference TRBV7-7 and TRBJ2-1, reads GAGVSQSPRYKVTKRGQDVTLRCDPISSHATLYWYQQALGQGPEFLTYFNYEAQPDKSGLPSDRFSAERPEGSISTLTIQRTEQRDSAMYRCASSLLSASAYNEQFFGPGTRLTVL.

This clonotype appeared a few times. The genes are TRBV20-1 and TRBJ2-5, with 9 bases aligning to TRBD1. The J call may not be correct, given that the DNA end is closer to TRBJ2-7. Germline CDR1 reads DFQATT; CDR2 reads SNEGSKA (reference sequence). This CDR3 contains 14 residues. This CDR3 is CSARDVGQGYEQYF. Written as DNA, the CDR3 is TGCAGTGCTAGAGATGTGGGACAGGGATACGAGCAGTACTTC.

The chain links TRBV6-5 to TRBJ2-5; no firm D call. The V and J ends lost 7 bases and 5 bases respectively, with 17 bases between them. Looked up from germline, CDR1 is MNHEY and CDR2 is SVGAGI. The CDR3 extends over 14 amino acids. The CDR3 spells CASTEAGPRETQYF. The CDR3 nucleotides read TGTGCCAGCACCGAGGCCGGGCCCCGGGAGACCCAGTACTTC.

This clonotype was counted between two and nine times. The genes are TRBV4-2 and TRBJ2-5; TRBD2 matches 14 bases. The end of the DNA aligns better with TRBJ2-7, so the J call may be wrong. The CDR3 extends over 17 amino acids. From germline, CDR1 is LGHNA and CDR2 YNFKEQ. CDR3 region: CASSLTPGLAGAYEQYF. CDR3 DNA sequence: TGTGCCAGCAGCCTCACACCGGGACTAGCGGGAGCCTACGAGCAGTACTTC.

The V call is TRBV7-2, the J call TRBJ2-6, with 7 bases that match TRBD1. CDR1 and CDR2 from the germline V gene are SGHTA and FQGNSA. The CDR3 has 19 residues. J gave up 0 bases and V 0 bases, and 8 bases lay outside the gene matches. CDR3 sequence: CASSLAGTASYSGANVLTF. CDR3 coding DNA: TGTGCCAGCAGCTTAGCAGGGACAGCGTCTTACTCTGGGGCCAACGTCCTGACTTTC.

The rearrangement uses TRBV29-1 and TRBJ2-4; TRBD1 matches 8 bases. This CDR3 contains 12 residues. The germline CDR1 and CDR2 sequences are SQVTM and ANQGSEA. Losses at the gene ends were 7 bases for V and 4 bases for J; bases not matched to a gene: 3. The CDR3 DNA follows: TGCAGCGGGGGACAGGCGAAAAACATTCAGTACTTC. This codes for CSGGQAKNIQYF.

This clonotype has only a few counts. The V call is TRBV7-8, the J call TRBJ1-4; no definite D call. The CDR3 runs 13 residues. Trimming took off 5 bases at V and 6 bases at J, with 10 bases between the two ends. Germline values: CDR1 SGHVS, CDR2 FQNEAQ. The CDR3 DNA is TGTGCCAGCAGCGCGCAGCCTTATGAAAAACTGTTTTTT. It is translated as CASSAQPYEKLFF.

As regards this clonotype: This is likely a read error, given that the CDR3 carries no conserved phenylalanine or tryptophan at its end. The chain uses TRBV12-3 or TRBV12-4 and TRBJ2-5, with unresolved D. V was shortened by 7 bases and J by 7 bases, with 10 bases between the two germline ends. The CDR3 has 11 residues. The CDR3 DNA is TGTGCCAGCACCGCAGAAGGGACCCAGTACCTC. Translation gives CASTAEGTQYL.

This chain links TRBV5-1 with TRBJ2-1; 13 nucleotides match TRBD2. CDR1 and CDR2 from the germline V gene are SGHRS and YFSETQ. The CDR3 length is 19 residues. Trimming cost V 0 bases and J 0 bases; bases outside gene matches: 6. Written as DNA, the CDR3 is TGCGCCAGCAGCTTGGCCGGACTAGCGGGAGCATACTCCTACAATGAGCAGTTCTTC. Translated: CASSLAGLAGAYSYNEQFF.

This clonotype was observed a few times. V and J are TRBV6-5 and TRBJ2-4; the D is unclear. The germline gives CDR1 MNHEY, CDR2 SVGAGI. The CDR3 is 15 amino acids. Trimming left V 4 bases short and J 0 bases short, with 10 bases between. The CDR3 nucleotides read TGTGCCAGCAGTTTCACGGCCTTAGCCAAAAACATTCAGTACTTC. Encoded protein: CASSFTALAKNIQYF.

The chain combines TRBV13 with TRBJ2-2, with a weak D call TRBD2 (6 bases). This CDR3 comprises 16 residues. V was cut by 2 bases and J by 6 bases, with 16 bases left in between. From germline, CDR1 is PRHDT and CDR2 FYEKMQ (reference sequence). CDR3 protein: CASSLLTSFRPGELFF. Here the CDR3 DNA reads TGTGCCAGCAGCTTACTGACTAGTTTCCGTCCCGGGGAGCTGTTTTTT.

The table lists this clonotype with a few counts. The chain combines TRBV20-1 with TRBJ1-1; D unclear. Deletions cut 3 bases from V and 10 bases from J, with 12 bases between. CDR3 length: 11 residues. CDR1 DFQATT and CDR2 SNEGSKA come from the germline V gene (reference sequence). The CDR3 region is CSASFRGGAFF. The CDR3 coding sequence is TGCAGTGCTAGTTTCCGGGGAGGAGCTTTCTTT.

The genes are TRBV18 and TRBJ2-5; no definite D call. CDR1 and CDR2 (germline): KGHSH, LQKENI. This CDR3 region has 16 residues. V was trimmed by 3 bases and J by 5 bases, leaving 19 bases between them. The CDR3: CASSPRRHKDGETQYF. DNA for the CDR3: TGTGCCAGCTCACCCCGGAGACACAAGGACGGGGAGACCCAGTACTTC. Based on the CDR3 plus reference TRBV18 and TRBJ2-5, the full variable domain is NAGVMQNPRHLVRRRGQEARLRCSPMKGHSHVYWYRQLPEEGLKFMVYLQKENIIDESGMPKERFSAEFPKEGPSILRIQQVVRGDSAAYFCASSPRRHKDGETQYFGPGTRLLVL.

In this sample, this clonotype turned up a few times. The chain uses TRBV4-3 and TRBJ1-5; 10 bases agree with TRBD1. Germline V lookup: CDR1 LGHNA, CDR2 YSLEER. This CDR3 contains 19 residues. The ends lost 0 bases at V and 4 bases at J; junction bases unmatched: 12. The CDR3 nucleotides read TGCGCCAGCAGCCAAGACCGACAGGGGGCAGGGTTGTGGAATCAGCCCCAGCATTTT. The encoded protein is CASSQDRQGAGLWNQPQHF.

This clonotype was seen many times. The chain uses TRBV7-2 and TRBJ2-7; D remains ambiguous. V was cut by 2 bases and J by 2 bases, with 10 bases left in between. CDR3 length equals 14 residues. Germline CDR1 SGHTA, CDR2 FQGNSA. The CDR3: CASSLSGGTYEQYF. For the CDR3, the DNA is TGTGCCAGCAGCTTATCGGGCGGAACCTACGAGCAGTACTTC.

The chain is built from TRBV7-2 and TRBJ2-3; D remains unclear. V was pared by 4 bases and J by 2 bases, with 4 bases between. Germline CDR1 is SGHTA and CDR2 is FQGNSA. The CDR3 is 12 amino acids. CDR3 protein: CASSYDTDTQYF. As DNA, the CDR3 is TGTGCCAGCAGCTATGACACAGATACGCAGTATTTT.

V usage is TRBV20-1 and J usage is TRBJ2-7; the D gene is possibly TRBD1 (5 bases). Germline V gene data show CDR1 as DFQATT and CDR2 as SNEGSKA (reference sequence). The V end lost 0 bases, the J end lost 2 bases, and 11 bases lay between the germline ends. The CDR3 extends over 14 amino acids. The CDR3 DNA reads as TGCAGTGCTAGAGATCTATCAGGGACCTACGAGCAGTACTTC. It encodes CSARDLSGTYEQYF.

The chain employs TRBV11-2 and TRBJ2-2; D is unclear. Germline V lookup: CDR1 SGHAT, CDR2 FQNNGV. CDR3 size: 14 residues. V was trimmed by 8 bases and J by 0 bases, leaving 10 bases between them. CDR3 sequence reads: CASGIYANTGELFF. In nucleotides, the CDR3 is TGTGCCAGCGGTATTTACGCGAACACCGGGGAGCTGTTTTTT.

This chain links TRBV5-1 with TRBJ2-5; 7 positions match TRBD1. From germline, CDR1 is SGHRS and CDR2 YFSETQ. This CDR3 spans 15 amino acids. V lost 1 base, J lost 1 base, and 4 bases stayed unmatched. The chain's CDR3 is CASSLQGQSQETQYF. The CDR3 bases are TGCGCCAGCAGCTTGCAGGGACAGTCCCAAGAGACCCAGTACTTC.

This clonotype came up a few times. The J gene is TRBJ2-1, the V gene TRBV4-3; 14 nucleotides line up with TRBD2. There are 18 residues in the CDR3. The J segment lost 9 bases and the V segment lost 0 bases, leaving 10 bases of the junction unmatched. Germline CDR1 and CDR2: LGHNA and YSLEER. CDR3 sequence: CASSQDFGGLAGETEQFF. CDR3 sequence (DNA): TGCGCCAGCAGCCAAGATTTCGGGGGACTAGCGGGAGAGACTGAGCAGTTCTTC.

This clonotype was counted a few times. The V gene is TRBV25-1, the J gene TRBJ1-5; 8 positions match TRBD1. Germline V lookup: CDR1 MGHDK, CDR2 SYGVNS. The ends lost 2 bases at V and 2 bases at J; junction bases unmatched: 5. The length of the CDR3 is 16 residues. CDR3 nucleotides: TGTGCCAGCAGTGAAGGACAGGGAGGGGGCAATCAGCCCCAGCATTTT. Translation gives CASSEGQGGGNQPQHF.